Described below is a single T cell receptor beta chain sequence and its context. Libraries were prepared by immunoSEQ multiplex PCR; TCRdb keeps only in-frame clonotypes and omits some of them. The repertoire consists of fewer than 110,000 clones, with about 90% occurring once and the leading ten covering 4% to 5.5%. The entry originates in a study of T cell responses to AZD1222 COVID-19 vaccine. Study overall: Whether given at about 4 or about 12 weeks, second doses were pooled.

This TCR derives from an adult in good health. This specimen was peripheral blood, taken on day 0 of AZD1222 vaccination.

DNA for the CDR3: TGCGCCAGCAGCTACGGGAATCTGAACACTGAAGCTTTCTTT. It yields the protein CASSYGNLNTEAFF. The chain links TRBV5-1 to TRBJ1-1; no clear D. The CDR3 runs 14 residues. Germline CDR1 is SGHRS and CDR2 is YFSETQ. V was shortened by 3 bases and J by 0 bases, with 9 bases between the two germline ends.